Listed below are T cell receptor beta chains from one sample, sequenced in a study of graft-versus-host responses after intestinal transplantation. These receptors' targets are unknown. Assay: immunoSEQ multiplex PCR; the TCRdb copy retains only in-frame clones and omits some. The table lists roughly 100,000 clones, less than 90% of them singletons, with 0.9% in the top ten. This specimen consisted of unstimulated CD4+ T cells sorted from spleen or lymph node cells, obtained before intestinal transplant. The source is a human donor who received an intestinal transplant. Both conserved end residues are part of each CDR3. A D gene is named only where the DNA matches it firmly. Expanded clones are given a class, and other clones once, few, many or no size at all.

V gene	D gene	clone size	J gene	CDR3 DNA	CDR3 protein
TRBV11-2	TRBD2	NA	TRBJ2-7	TGTGCCAGCAGCTTAGGACTAGCGAGCTCCTACGAGCAGTACTTC	CASSLGLASSYEQYF
TRBV9	NA	NA	TRBJ2-5	TGTGCCAGCAGCGAGGGGCCGGACTCCCAAGAGACCCAGTACTTC	CASSEGPDSQETQYF
TRBV2	TRBD1	NA	TRBJ2-5	TGTGCCAGCAGATACAGGGGGCGCGAAGAGACCCAGTACTTC	CASRYRGREETQYF
TRBV7-3	NA	NA	TRBJ2-2	TGTGCCAGCAGCCCACAGGGTTCGAACACCGGGGAGCTGTTTTTT	CASSPQGSNTGELFF
TRBV6-4	TRBD2	NA	TRBJ2-3	TGTGCCAGCAGTGACGAGGCTAGCGGAAGCACAGATACGCAGTATTTT	CASSDEASGSTDTQYF
TRBV27	NA	NA	TRBJ1-4	TGTGCCAGCAGTTTGGCCGGAGGGGCGGAAAAACTGTTTTTT	CASSLAGGAEKLFF
TRBV4-2	NA	few	TRBJ2-3	TGTGCCAGCAGCCAAGTGTCCACTGGGGTTTCAGATACGCAGTATTTT	CASSQVSTGVSDTQYF
TRBV15	NA	NA	TRBJ2-7	TGTGCCACCAGCAGAGCGGCGGACTTTCTCTCCTACGAGCAGTACTTC	CATSRAADFLSYEQYF
TRBV2	TRBD1	NA	TRBJ1-2	TGTGCCAGCAGAACCGGGACAGGGAATGGCTACACCTTC	CASRTGTGNGYTF
TRBV6-5	NA	few	TRBJ1-6	TGTGCCAGCAGTTACTCGAGGGGATGGGCACCCCTCCACTTT	CASSYSRGWAPLHF
TRBV6-5	NA	NA	TRBJ1-1	TGTGCCAGCAGACAGGGCCTGAACACTGAAGCTTTCTTT	CASRQGLNTEAFF
TRBV7-2	NA	NA	TRBJ2-1	TGTGCCAGCAGCTTATATCGGGCGGGGGCCCCCCACAATGAGCAGTTCTTC	CASSLYRAGAPHNEQFF
TRBV10-3	TRBD2	once	TRBJ2-1	TGTGCCATCAGTGACCACAAGCGGGACTCCTACAATGAGCAGTTCTTC	CAISDHKRDSYNEQFF
TRBV6-5	NA	NA	TRBJ1-1	TGTGCCAGCAGTTATAGGGAATGGGGCACTGAAGCTTTCTTT	CASSYREWGTEAFF
TRBV5-6	NA	few	TRBJ2-7	TGTGCCAGCAGCCCGACGGGACCCGGGTTCGTAGAGTACTTC	CASSPTGPGFVEYF
TRBV6-1	NA	once	TRBJ2-3	TGTGCCAGCAGTGATAGCGGAATCGATCTCACAGATACGCAGTATTTT	CASSDSGIDLTDTQYF
TRBV12-5	TRBD1	NA	TRBJ2-5	TGTGCTAGTGGTTTGGGGTCGAGGGGGCAGGGTGAGACCCAGTACTTC	CASGLGSRGQGETQYF
TRBV12-5	NA	NA	TRBJ1-2	TGTGCTAGTGGTTTCTCCAGCTCAAAGGGGGGCTACACCTTC	CASGFSSSKGGYTF
TRBV15	NA	few	TRBJ2-7	TGTGCCACCAGCAGAGGGGACACGTCCTACGAGCAGTACTTC	CATSRGDTSYEQYF
TRBV6-6	NA	NA	TRBJ1-2	TGTGCCAGCAGTTACGGGGGTGGCTACACCTTC	CASSYGGGYTF
TRBV6-5	TRBD1	NA	TRBJ1-1	TGTGCCAGCAGGAGAGCACAGGGGATGAACACTGAAGCTTTCTTT	CASRRAQGMNTEAFF
TRBV5-5	TRBD1	NA	TRBJ1-4	TGTGCCAGCAGCCGACTGACAGGGGTGGATGAAAAACTGTTTTTT	CASSRLTGVDEKLFF
TRBV28	NA	NA	TRBJ2-5	TGTGCCAGCAGTTTAGTCTGGGGGCACGGGGAGGAGACCCAGTACTTC	CASSLVWGHGEETQYF
TRBV6-5	TRBD2	NA	TRBJ2-4	TGTGCCAGCAGTTACTCCCCGGCTAGCGGGATCGCTCAGTACTTC	CASSYSPASGIAQYF
TRBV7-2	NA	NA	TRBJ2-7	TGTGCCAGCAGCTCTGGACTGAACAGCTACGAGCAGTACTTC	CASSSGLNSYEQYF
TRBV5-4	TRBD1	NA	TRBJ1-6	TGTGCCAGCAGCTTGGCGGCAGGGGGAGATTCACCCCTCCACTTT	CASSLAAGGDSPLHF
TRBV5-4	NA	NA	TRBJ1-5	TGTGCCAGCAGCTTGGACGCGGGCTCCCAGCCCCAGCATTTT	CASSLDAGSQPQHF
TRBV5-1	NA	NA	TRBJ2-3	TGCGCCAGCAGCTTGGTTGCAGATACGCAGTATTTT	CASSLVADTQYF
TRBV28	TRBD2	NA	TRBJ2-7	TGTGCCAGCAGTTTAGGTGGTGCTAGCGGGAGTCGTGGCGAGCAGTACTTC	CASSLGGASGSRGEQYF
TRBV18	NA	NA	TRBJ1-1	TGTGCCAGCTCACCAAACAGGTACGTCGAGGCTTTCTTT	CASSPNRYVEAFF
TRBV14	TRBD2	NA	TRBJ2-3	TGTGCCAGCAGCCAAGACCTAGCGGGAGTTGGGACAGATACGCAGTATTTT	CASSQDLAGVGTDTQYF
TRBV2	NA	NA	TRBJ1-6	TGTGCCAGCAGTGTGTCCAAGGGGGACTCACCCCTCCACTTT	CASSVSKGDSPLHF
TRBV6-5	NA	NA	TRBJ2-3	TGTGCCAGCAGTTATTCCACCCTCACAGATACGCAGTATTTT	CASSYSTLTDTQYF
TRBV25-1	NA	NA	TRBJ1-1	TGTGCCACCTACGATACAGGGAACACTGAAGCTTTCTTT	CATYDTGNTEAFF
TRBV6-6	NA	NA	TRBJ1-4	TGTGCCAGCAGCGAACAGGGTCTATTAGGTGAAAAACTGTTTTTT	CASSEQGLLGEKLFF
TRBV7-9	NA	NA	TRBJ2-1	TGTGCCAGCAGCTTTGGAGATGAGCAGTTCTTC	CASSFGDEQFF
TRBV5-1	NA	NA	TRBJ1-6	TGCGCCAGCAGCTTGGTCCCCCTGGACGCGGGTAATTCACCCCTCCACTTT	CASSLVPLDAGNSPLHF
TRBV7-2	TRBD2	NA	TRBJ2-3	TGTGCCAGCAGCTTAACTAGCGGGAGGATCACAGATACGCAGTATTTT	CASSLTSGRITDTQYF
TRBV29-1	NA	NA	TRBJ2-5	TGCAGCGTGGGGGCACGGGGGACCCAGTACTTC	CSVGARGTQYF
TRBV28	NA	NA	TRBJ2-1	TGTGCCAGCAGTCCAACATCGCCCTCGGTCAATGAGCAGTTCTTC	CASSPTSPSVNEQFF
TRBV6-8	TRBD1	NA	TRBJ2-7	TGTGCCAGCAGTGGCCGGGACAGGGGCCACGAGCAGTACTTC	CASSGRDRGHEQYF
TRBV7-6	NA	few	TRBJ2-2	TGTGCCAGCAGCTTAGGGACGGCGAACACCGGGGAGCTGTTTTTT	CASSLGTANTGELFF
TRBV5-1	NA	NA	TRBJ2-7	TGCGCCAGCAGCTTGGTAGCAGGTGGTGGACACGAGCAGTACTTC	CASSLVAGGGHEQYF
TRBV11-2	TRBD2	NA	TRBJ2-5	TGTGCCAGCAGCTTAGGCGGGACTAGGGAGACCCAGTACTTC	CASSLGGTRETQYF
TRBV2	NA	NA	TRBJ2-2	TGTGCCAGCAGTGCAGGAGTGAACACCGGGGAGCTGTTTTTT	CASSAGVNTGELFF
TRBV5-1	NA	NA	TRBJ2-1	TGCGCCAGCAGAATTCGGACGGTGAATGAGCAGTTCTTC	CASRIRTVNEQFF
TRBV19	NA	NA	TRBJ2-3	TGTGCCAGTAGTACCTGGACGGGTACGCAGTATTTT	CASSTWTGTQYF
TRBV18	NA	NA	TRBJ1-5	TGTGCCAGCTCACCACAGGGAGGGAGTCGACAGCCCCAGCATTTT	CASSPQGGSRQPQHF
TRBV7-6	TRBD2	NA	TRBJ2-3	TGTGCCAGCAGCCCCGGACTAGCGGGGGGAACTATTACAGATACGCAGTATTTT	CASSPGLAGGTITDTQYF
TRBV12-5	NA	NA	TRBJ1-2	TGTGCTAGTGGTTTGGTACAGAACTATGGCTACACCTTC	CASGLVQNYGYTF
TRBV21-1	NA	NA	TRBJ2-5	TGTGCCAGCAGCAAAGAAGGAAGCGGATTACCTGAGACCCAGTACTTC	CASSKEGSGLPETQYF
TRBV14	NA	NA	TRBJ1-2	TGTGCCAGCAGCCAGGGCAGAAACTATGGCTACACCTTC	CASSQGRNYGYTF
TRBV5-1	TRBD1	NA	TRBJ1-4	TGCGCCAGCAGCCAGGGGGAGGCTCGGGAAAAACTGTTTTTT	CASSQGEAREKLFF
TRBV30	TRBD2	few	TRBJ2-2	TGTGCCGGGCGTGGGGCGGGCGGGGGCACCGGGGAGCTGTTTTTT	CAGRGAGGGTGELFF
TRBV4-1	NA	NA	TRBJ2-7	TGCGCCAGCGGCTCGAGCTCCTACGAGCAGTACTTC	CASGSSSYEQYF
TRBV4-2	TRBD1	NA	TRBJ1-1	TGTGCCAGCAGCCAAGATCAGGACAGGGACGAAGCTTTCTTT	CASSQDQDRDEAFF
TRBV11-2	NA	NA	TRBJ2-7	TGTGCCAGCAGCTCCCGCGGGGAGACCTACGAGCAGTACTTC	CASSSRGETYEQYF